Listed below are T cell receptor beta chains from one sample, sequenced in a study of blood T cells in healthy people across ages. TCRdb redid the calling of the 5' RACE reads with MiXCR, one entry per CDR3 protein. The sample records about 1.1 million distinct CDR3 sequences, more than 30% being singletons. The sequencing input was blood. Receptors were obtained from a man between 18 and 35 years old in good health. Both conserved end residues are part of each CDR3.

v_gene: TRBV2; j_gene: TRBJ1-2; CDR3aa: CASSDDWGKGYTF
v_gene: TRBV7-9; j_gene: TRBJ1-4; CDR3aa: CASSFTQEKLFF
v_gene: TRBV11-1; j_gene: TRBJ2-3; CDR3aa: CASSLTTGAGRLAGDPTSTDTQYF
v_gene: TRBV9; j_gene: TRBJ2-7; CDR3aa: CASSKDSFYEQYF
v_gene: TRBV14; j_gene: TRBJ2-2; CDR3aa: CASSRYLGAGVNTGELFF
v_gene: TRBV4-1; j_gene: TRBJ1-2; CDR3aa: CASSQVYLTNYGYTF
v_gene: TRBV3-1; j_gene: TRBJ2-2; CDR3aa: CASSQVSFERGTGELFF
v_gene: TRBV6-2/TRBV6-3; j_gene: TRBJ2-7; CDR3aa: CASRSSGPYEQYF
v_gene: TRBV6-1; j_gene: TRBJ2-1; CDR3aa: CASSGESLSSYNEQFF
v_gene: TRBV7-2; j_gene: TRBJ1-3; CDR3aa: CASTGFLTENFSGNTIYF
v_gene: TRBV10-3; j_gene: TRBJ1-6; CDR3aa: CAISPGHSPLHF
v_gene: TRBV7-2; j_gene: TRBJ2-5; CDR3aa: CASSLMAGYQETQYF